Listed here is a single T cell receptor beta chain. Its specificity is not known. This specimen comes from a study of graft-versus-host responses after intestinal transplantation. Assay used: immunoSEQ multiplex PCR; TCRdb lists only in-frame clones, some missing. The data hold about 28,000 clones, with about four fifths observed a single time. CDR3 length equals 15 residues. Germline CDR1 is MNHEY and CDR2 is SVGAGI. V lost 6 bases and J 2 bases, leaving 17 bases between the germline ends. The rearrangement links TRBV6-5 to TRBJ2-7; D gene ambiguous. The sample was unstimulated CD8+ T cells sorted from spleen or lymph node cells, taken before intestinal transplant. The TCR sequence derives from a human donor who received an intestinal transplant. The CDR3 loop reads CASSHRGALTYEQYF. CDR3 DNA sequence: TGTGCCAGCAGCCACCGAGGAGCGCTTACCTACGAGCAGTACTTC.